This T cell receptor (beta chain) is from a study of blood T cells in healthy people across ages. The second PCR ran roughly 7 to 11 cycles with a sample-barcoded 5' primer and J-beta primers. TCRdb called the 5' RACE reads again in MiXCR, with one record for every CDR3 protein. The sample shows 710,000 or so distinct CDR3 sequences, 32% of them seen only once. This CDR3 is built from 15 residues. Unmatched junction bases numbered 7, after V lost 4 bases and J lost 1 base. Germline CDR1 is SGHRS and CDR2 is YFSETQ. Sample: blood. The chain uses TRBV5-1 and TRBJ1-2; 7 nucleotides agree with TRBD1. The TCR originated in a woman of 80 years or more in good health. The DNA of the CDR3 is TGCGCCAGCAGCCAAGCCGACAGGGATAACTATGGCTACACCTTC. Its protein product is CASSQADRDNYGYTF.